Included here is one TCR beta chain sequence, with context. Antigen: not known. This entry belongs to a study of cytomegalovirus exposure and HLA in healthy donors. Whole-study results and caveats: In a later analysis, across HLA loci, associated TCR counts were highest for DRB1, lowest for HLA-C. Researchers reportedly found TCR beta sequences accurately predicted most subjects' HLA-A and HLA-B alleles. In a later analysis, TCR beta V- and J-gene trimming showed a link to a missense DCLRE1C variant.

The PCR was carried out with 60 Vbeta primers and 13 Jbeta primers. Assay: immunoSEQ multiplex PCR; the TCRdb copy retains only in-frame clones and omits some. In the table there are some 150,000 clones, 65% to 80% of which are singletons. This receptor was obtained from a woman under 40 in good health and CMV-seronegative. The sample comprised PBMCs.

This CDR3 reads CAWTTVGTSSDTQYF. The CDR3 DNA follows: TGTGCCTGGACCACGGTCGGTACGAGTTCAGATACGCAGTATTTT. The chain has TRBV30 and TRBJ2-3; D gene ambiguous. CDR3 length: 15 amino acids. From germline, CDR1 is GTSNPN and CDR2 SVGIG (reference sequence). V shed 4 bases and J shed 4 bases, with 18 bases lying between them. The entire variable domain, with the rest obtained from reference TRBV30 and TRBJ2-3, is as follows: SQTIHQWPATLVQPVGSPLSLECTVEGTSNPNLYWYRQAAGRGLQLLFYSVGIGQISSEVPQNLSASRPQDRQFILSSKKLLLSDSGFYLCAWTTVGTSSDTQYFGPGTRLTVL.